This record covers a single T cell receptor beta chain. At one end, the junction sequence differs from germline, possibly due to a read error. This CDR3 spans 12 amino acids. Per the germline V gene, CDR1 is SEHNR and CDR2 is FQNEAQ (reference sequence). This specimen belongs to a study of cytomegalovirus exposure and HLA in healthy donors. In the PCR, 60 Vbeta and 13 Jbeta primers were used. TCRdb's copy holds only in-frame clones and misses some; the assay was immunoSEQ multiplex PCR. In the table there are approximately 150,000 clones, approximately 88% of which are singletons. The chain joins TRBV7-9 to TRBJ2-2, with D unclear. Sequencing was performed on PBMCs. The clonotype comes from a man aged 30-40 years in good health and CMV-seronegative. CDR3 nucleotides: TGTTCCAGCAGCTTAGGGCACGGGGAGCTGTTTTTT. Residues: CSSSLGHGELFF.